In this sample, the clone carrying this TCR beta chain turned up a few times. This sample is drawn from a study of tumor-infiltrating lymphocytes in primary liver carcinoma. Joint extraction of RNA and DNA used roughly 19-31 mg of bulk tissue that was unsorted. TCR beta cDNA came from roughly 450 ng total RNA, primed with a constant-region primer. Libraries covering TCR beta were generated through three nested multiplex PCR rounds (using a slightly modified ARM-PCR). TCRdb reprocessed the multiplex PCR reads via MiXCR and lists one record per CDR3 protein. The repertoire includes roughly 100,000 distinct CDR3 sequences, more than 65% of them detected once, and around 9.5% sits in the top ten. The source of this sequence is a woman between 55 and 75 years old with primary liver carcinoma and hepatitis B virus infection. Sequenced: liver tumor tissue from sampling region 5. Subset reported: tumor region T5, tumor centre.

This CDR3 reads CAIRGGGSYNEQFF. CDR3 coding DNA: TGTGCCATCAGGGGCGGGGGCTCCTACAATGAGCAGTTCTTC. J is TRBJ2-1 and V is TRBV10-3; TRBD2 matches 7 bases. The J segment lost 0 bases and the V segment lost 6 bases, leaving 2 bases of the junction unmatched. This CDR3 comprises 14 residues. Germline values: CDR1 ENHRY, CDR2 SYGVKD.